The sequence of this T cell receptor (beta chain) was determined in a study of molecular identifiers for immune sequencing clone quantification (dated by TCRdb to the late 2010s). Background for the entire study: In a replicate experiment, RNA from 20,000 or 100,000 naive CD8 T cells was split into five aliquots, four of which were sequenced. This methods study benchmarked molecular-identifier clustering-based TCR repertoire sequencing (MIDCIRS) and TCR RNA copy counting, using CD8 T cells to do so.

Findings and caveats that apply to the study as a whole: Even against a background of one million naive CD8 T cells, spiked-in Jurkat TCR RNA amounting to a single cell's worth was reported to be detectable. When barcode sub-clustering was not used, chimeric consensus sequences inflated TCR diversity, with chimeras reaching as high as 47%. Highly expanded clone sizes could be underestimated if identical TCR molecules share a barcode. Naive libraries contained spiked-in Jurkat TCR RNA (approximately nine copies' worth), which is not part of the donor repertoire. In CMV-specific effector cells, clones with more than 20 RNA copies accounted for over 97% of molecules, whereas in naive cells such clones accounted for under 1%. Modeling gave about 3.2 recovered TCR RNA copies per cell versus about ten by digital PCR, implying about 30% capture efficiency.

Naive CD8 T cell libraries were made from approximately 20,000 to 1,000,000 sorted cells using 10%, 30% or 50% of purified RNA. Naive CD8 T cells, defined as CD8+CD4-CCR7+CD45RA+, were FACS-sorted into RLT Plus buffer on a BD FACSAria II. To test detection sensitivity, Jurkat RNA equivalent to more than 9 TCR copies was spiked into samples of about 19,000-1,100,000 naive CD8 T cells. CD8 T cells were enriched using RosetteSep CD8+ T Cell Enrichment Cocktail and Ficoll-Paque, and the enriched cells then underwent ACK red cell lysis. The library relied on PCR. TCRdb names NextSeq 500 as the instrument used. Bulk TCR libraries were made following a previously described method, with the TCR primers given in Table S5. The Qiagen AllPrep DNA/RNA kit was used to purify total RNA. Before any analysis, reads coming from multiple sequencing runs of the same library were combined into one pool. Per the original workflow: Only reads with exact TCR constant sequence were kept, trimmed to 150 nt, and grouped by their 12-nt molecular barcodes. Within each barcode group, reads were sub-clustered at a 15% Levenshtein threshold, and quality-weighted consensus sequences were built per RNA molecule. Non-functional sequences were excluded, and lower-count sequences lying one edit away from another sequence were also excluded. Based on fitting two negative binomial distributions, any barcode sub-cluster with under 20% of the maximum read count was discarded. The public reads were reanalyzed by TCRdb: fastp trimming at Q25, MiXCR alignment, in-frame beta chains only. Identical CDR3 protein sequences are pooled into one entry, listed with their most common genes and DNA. These V and J calls originate from TCRdb's pipeline instead of the authors' own analysis. The sample table lists some 680,000 distinct CDR3 sequences, about 25% of them with a count of one. In total, the top ten clones hold 0.7% to 0.95% of the sample.

In the case of this clonotype: Which antigen it targets is not known. Qualities for individual bases were not recorded, and no much larger clone is one base off.

Measured from the cysteine to the phenylalanine, the CDR3 is 16 residues long. CDR3 DNA only is kept here, 48 bases in frame from base 1. CDR1 and CDR2 were assigned from the germline V gene as MNHEY and SVGEGT. After removal of 2 bases from V and 1 base from J, the junction retains 6 bases not matched to a gene. The sequence was collected from a human donor in good health. Some libraries in this study had Jurkat cell RNA spiked in. This chain is built from TRBV6-2 or TRBV6-3 and TRBJ1-1, and 8 junction bases match TRBD1. What was sequenced was naive CD8+ T cells from blood, with Jurkat cell RNA spiked in. The sample's cell subset or site label is to be understood as: FACS-sorted CD8+CD4-CCR7+CD45RA+ naive T cells. For the CDR3, the sequence is CASSYPPDRANTEAFF. The DNA sequence follows: TGTGCCAGCAGTTACCCCCCGGACAGGGCGAACACTGAAGCTTTCTTT.